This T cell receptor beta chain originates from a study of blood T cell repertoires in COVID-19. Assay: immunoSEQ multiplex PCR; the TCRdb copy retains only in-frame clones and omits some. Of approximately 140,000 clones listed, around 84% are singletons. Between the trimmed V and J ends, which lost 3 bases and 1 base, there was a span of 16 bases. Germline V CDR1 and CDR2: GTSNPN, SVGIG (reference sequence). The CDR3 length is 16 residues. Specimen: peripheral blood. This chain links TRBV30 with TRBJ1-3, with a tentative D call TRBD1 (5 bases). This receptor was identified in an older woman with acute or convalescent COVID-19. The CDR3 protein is CAWSLMGRGSGNTIYF. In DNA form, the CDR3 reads TGTGCCTGGAGCCTAATGGGTCGGGGGTCTGGAAACACCATATATTTT.